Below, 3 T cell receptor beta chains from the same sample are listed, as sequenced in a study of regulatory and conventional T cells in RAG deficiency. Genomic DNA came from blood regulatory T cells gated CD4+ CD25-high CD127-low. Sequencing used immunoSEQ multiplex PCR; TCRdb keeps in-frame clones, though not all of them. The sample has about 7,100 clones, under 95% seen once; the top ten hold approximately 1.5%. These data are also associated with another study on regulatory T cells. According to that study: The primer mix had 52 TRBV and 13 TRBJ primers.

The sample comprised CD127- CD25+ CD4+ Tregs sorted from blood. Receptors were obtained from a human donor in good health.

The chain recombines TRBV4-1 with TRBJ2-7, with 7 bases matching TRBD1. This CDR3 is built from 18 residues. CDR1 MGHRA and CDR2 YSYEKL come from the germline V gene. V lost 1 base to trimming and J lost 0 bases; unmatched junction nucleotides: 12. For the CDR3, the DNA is TGCGCCAGCAGCCAAGCAAGACTATTTGACAGGGCCTCCTACGAGCAGTACTTC. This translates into CASSQARLFDRASYEQYF.

The CDR3 DNA reads TGTGCCAGCAGTTTCGGGGGAGACGAGCAGTACTTC. Translating gives CASSFGGDEQYF. The chain joins TRBV27 to TRBJ2-7; maybe TRBD2 (6 bases). Germline CDR1 is MNHEY and CDR2 is SMNVEV (reference sequence). The V end lost 3 bases, the J end lost 5 bases, and 8 bases lay between the germline ends. The CDR3 sequence is 12 residues long.

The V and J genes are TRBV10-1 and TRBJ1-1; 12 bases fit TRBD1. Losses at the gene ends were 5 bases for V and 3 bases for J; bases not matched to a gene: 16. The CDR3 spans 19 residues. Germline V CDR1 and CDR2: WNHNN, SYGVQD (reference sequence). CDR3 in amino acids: CASSIPSRDRGRLDTEAFF. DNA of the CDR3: TGCGCCAGCAGTATCCCAAGCCGGGACAGGGGGCGCCTGGACACTGAAGCTTTCTTT.